This TCR beta chain originates from a study of T-cell memory formation after mild COVID-19. Whole-study context: Clustering of TCRs was largely donor specific.

Study conclusions and caveats: CD4+ bias marked clones expanding day 15 to 37, unlike balanced contracting clones.

Many counts were recorded for this clonotype. Its antigen is not known. The germline V gene encodes CDR1 SGHTA and CDR2 FQGNSA. This CDR3 contains 14 residues. The ends lost 3 bases at V and 6 bases at J; junction bases unmatched: 8. UMIs and sample barcodes were carried by the TCR alpha and TCR beta cDNA libraries that 5'RACE produced using constant-segment primers. TCRdb reprocessed the 5' RACE reads via MiXCR and lists one record per CDR3 protein. This sample carries roughly 610,000 distinct CDR3 sequences, 15% to 20% of them seen once, and the ten largest clones take about 7.4%. Sequencing was performed on PBMCs or a T cell subset sorted from them (not recorded which). The V call is TRBV7-2, the J call TRBJ2-7, with 7 positions matching TRBD1. The TCR sequence derives from an adult woman who had mild COVID-19 (a few samples of this study predate the infection). Cell type and time point are not known. CDR3 in amino acids: CASSLSGGLSEQYF. The CDR3 DNA reads TGTGCCAGCAGCTTGTCAGGGGGTCTGAGCGAGCAGTACTTC. Using reference TRBV7-2 and TRBJ2-7 for the parts outside the CDR3, the full variable domain is GAGVSQSPSNKVTEKGKDVELRCDPISGHTALYWYRQSLGQGLEFLIYFQGNSAPDKSGLPSDRFSAERTGGSVSTLTIQRTQQEDSAVYLCASSLSGGLSEQYFGPGTRLTVT.